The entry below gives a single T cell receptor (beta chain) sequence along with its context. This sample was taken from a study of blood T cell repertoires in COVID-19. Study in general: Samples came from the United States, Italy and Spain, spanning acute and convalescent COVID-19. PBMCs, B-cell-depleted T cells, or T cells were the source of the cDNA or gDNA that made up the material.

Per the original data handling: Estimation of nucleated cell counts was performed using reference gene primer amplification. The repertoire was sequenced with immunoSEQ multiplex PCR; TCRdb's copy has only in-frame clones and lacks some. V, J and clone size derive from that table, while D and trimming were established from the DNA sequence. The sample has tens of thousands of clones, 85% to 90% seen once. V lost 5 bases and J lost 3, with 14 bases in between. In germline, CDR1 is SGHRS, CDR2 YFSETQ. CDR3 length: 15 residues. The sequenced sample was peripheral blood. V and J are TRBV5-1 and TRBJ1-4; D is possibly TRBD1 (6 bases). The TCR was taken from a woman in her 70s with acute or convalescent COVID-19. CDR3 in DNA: TGCGCCAGCAGAAGGGGGTACGTGGCTAATGAAAAACTGTTTTTT. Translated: CASRRGYVANEKLFF.